Below, 9 T cell receptor beta chains from the same sample are listed, as sequenced in a study of shared clonotypes between healthy human individuals. Naive CD8 cells were CD45RO-negative, positively selected for CCR7, excluding terminally differentiated effector memory CD45RA+ cells. Repertoires were generated with immunoSEQ multiplex PCR, while TCRdb's copy carries only in-frame clones and drops some. The profile shows hundreds of thousands of clones, 85% to 95% of them singletons. The sample consisted of naive CD8+ T cells sorted from blood. The source is a woman in her twenties or thirties in good health.

The chain joins TRBV4-1 to TRBJ1-2; tentative D call: TRBD1 (5 bases). The CDR3 has 16 amino acids. The V and J ends lost 0 bases and 4 bases respectively, with 15 bases between them. CDR1 and CDR2 from the germline V gene are MGHRA and YSYEKL. In DNA, the CDR3 is TGCGCCAGCAGCCAAGATACTACGGGGCGGGGCTATGGCTACACCTTC. Translation: CASSQDTTGRGYGYTF.

The CDR3 here is CASSFRTGVTYEQYF. The CDR3 DNA sequence: TGTGCCAGCAGCTTCCGGACAGGGGTTACCTACGAGCAGTACTTC. This chain connects TRBV5-5 to TRBJ2-7; 9 bases are a match to TRBD1. With V trimmed by 2 bases and J by 2 bases, 5 bases remained unmatched. The CDR3 sequence is 15 residues long. Germline loops: CDR1 SGHKS, CDR2 YYEKEE (reference sequence).

A few counts support this clone. The gene calls are TRBV11-2 and TRBJ1-3; D remains ambiguous. V was pared by 0 bases and J by 8 bases, with 11 bases between. This CDR3 spans 14 amino acids. The germline V gene encodes CDR1 SGHAT and CDR2 FQNNGV. The CDR3 DNA is TGTGCCAGCAGCTTAGAGTTCGTTGGTTACACCATATATTTT. It codes for CASSLEFVGYTIYF.

The chain uses TRBV11-2 and TRBJ2-1, with TRBD1 as a possible D gene (6 bases). The CDR3 has 18 residues. Germline V gene data show CDR1 as SGHAT and CDR2 as FQNNGV. Trimming removed 1 base from V and 3 bases from J, with 19 bases in between. This CDR3 is CASSLVLTGSSSYNEQFF. The CDR3 nucleotides are TGTGCCAGCAGCTTAGTACTTACAGGGAGTTCGAGCTACAATGAGCAGTTCTTC.

The CDR3 spells CASATRDTISYEQYF. Here the CDR3 DNA reads TGTGCCAGCGCGACCCGGGACACCATCTCCTACGAGCAGTACTTC. The chain couples TRBV27 to TRBJ2-7; TRBD1 might be the D (6 bases). V gave up 8 bases and J gave up 0 bases, with 17 bases separating them. Looked up from germline, CDR1 is MNHEY and CDR2 is SMNVEV (reference sequence). This CDR3 is 15 amino acids long.

Remarks on this clone: Mismatch with germline at one junction end may stem from a read error. The DNA of the CDR3 is TGTGCCAGTAGCATAGATTACAATGAGCAGTTCTTC. It is translated as CASSIDYNEQFF. The rearrangement uses TRBV19 and TRBJ2-1; D is ambiguous. The CDR3 extends over 12 amino acids. Germline V lookup: CDR1 LNHDA, CDR2 SQIVND (reference sequence).

This chain joins TRBV5-8 and TRBJ2-1; weak D call: TRBD2 (5 bases). Germline CDR1 SGHTS, CDR2 YDEGEE. V was pared by 1 base and J by 8 bases, with 10 bases between. The CDR3 has 13 residues. This chain's CDR3 is CASSLWKGDEQFF. CDR3 nucleotides: TGTGCCAGCAGCTTGTGGAAGGGAGATGAGCAGTTCTTC. Filled out from reference TRBV5-8 and TRBJ2-1, the complete variable domain reads EAGVTQSPTHLIKTRGQQATLRCSPISGHTSVYWYQQALGLGLQFLLWYDEGEERNRGNFPPRFSGRQFPNYSSELNVNALELEDSALYLCASSLWKGDEQFFGPGTRLTVL.

The chain carries TRBV15 and TRBJ1-5; 7 positions agree with TRBD1. The trim removed 4 bases at V and 6 bases at J, leaving 9 bases unmatched. Germline values: CDR1 LNHNV, CDR2 YYDKDF (reference sequence). This CDR3 region has 15 residues. CDR3 nucleotides: TGTGCCACCAGCAAAGAACGACAGGGAATTCAGCCCCAGCATTTT. As protein: CATSKERQGIQPQHF.

The V call is TRBV27, the J call TRBJ2-6; no clear D gene. The germline gives CDR1 MNHEY, CDR2 SMNVEV (reference sequence). This CDR3 is 18 amino acids long. Trimming removed 1 base at V and 0 bases at J, with 13 bases between. CDR3 amino acids: CASSLFHRRTSGANVLTF. CDR3 nucleotides: TGTGCCAGCAGTTTATTCCACCGTAGAACCTCTGGGGCCAACGTCCTGACTTTC.